This record covers a single T cell receptor beta chain. Its target is unknown. TCR beta libraries were built from RNA through three nested multiplex PCR rounds using modified ARM-PCR. TCRB cDNA was made from approximately 0.5 ug total RNA. These TCRB libraries lack any described unique molecular identifiers. TCRdb re-derived calls from the multiplex PCR reads in MiXCR, one entry per CDR3 protein. In the table there are about 15,000 distinct CDR3 sequences, roughly two thirds of which are singletons. V lost 0 bases and J 1 base, leaving 14 bases between the germline ends. Germline CDR1 DFQATT, CDR2 SNEGSKA (reference sequence). The CDR3 consists of 16 residues. The record originates from a study of tumor-infiltrating lymphocytes in glioblastoma multiforme. Whole-study results and caveats: Only one glioblastoma patient had TCR and mutation analysis. Detected clone frequencies may not reflect cell counts, being RNA-based.

Sequenced sample: brain tumor tissue. The source is a male donor with glioblastoma. The rearrangement joins TRBV20-1 to TRBJ2-3; D uncertain. The CDR3 DNA sequence: TGCAGTGCTAGAGATTGGTTGACGGGTCGCACAGATACGCAGTATTTT. This sequence encodes CSARDWLTGRTDTQYF.